The 12 T cell receptor beta chains reported below all come from one sample, sequenced in a study of blood T cell repertoires in COVID-19. TCRdb's table, derived via immunoSEQ multiplex PCR, lists solely in-frame clones and lacks some. The sample holds about 170,000 clones, around four fifths seen once. The material sequenced was peripheral blood. The receptor set was obtained from an older woman with COVID-19, enrolled during active disease.

This clone was seen a few times. The J gene is TRBJ1-1, the V gene TRBV5-1; D is unclear. The germline gives CDR1 SGHRS, CDR2 YFSETQ. Trimming pared 3 bases from V and 0 bases from J, leaving 12 bases between. The CDR3 is 15 amino acids. CDR3 region: CASSSYSHLNTEAFF. The DNA of the CDR3 is TGCGCCAGCAGCTCATACAGCCATTTGAACACTGAAGCTTTCTTT.

The gene calls are TRBV5-1 and TRBJ1-1, with D unresolved. Germline CDR1 is SGHRS and CDR2 is YFSETQ. The CDR3 spans 14 residues. V shed 0 bases and J shed 0 bases, with 6 bases lying between them. CDR3 in DNA: TGCGCCAGCAGCTTGGACGGGATGAACACTGAAGCTTTCTTT. This codes for CASSLDGMNTEAFF.

The chain links TRBV5-1 to TRBJ2-1, with 8 bases identical to TRBD2. This CDR3 has 15 residues. Germline values: CDR1 SGHRS, CDR2 YFSETQ. V gave up 2 bases and J gave up 7 bases; unmatched junction bases: 8. The CDR3: CASSFGSGKKNEQFF. The CDR3 bases are TGCGCCAGCAGCTTTGGTAGCGGGAAGAAAAATGAGCAGTTCTTC.

The V call is TRBV5-1, the J call TRBJ1-4, with D maybe TRBD1 (5 bases). From germline, CDR1 is SGHRS and CDR2 YFSETQ. The CDR3 sequence is 14 residues long. Trimming left V 1 base short and J 4 bases short, with 8 bases between. The CDR3 nucleotides read TGCGCCAGCAGCTTGTGGGGGGATAATGAAAAACTGTTTTTT. Its protein product is CASSLWGDNEKLFF.

This clone has just one count. The genes are TRBV28 and TRBJ2-3; possible D gene TRBD2, 5 bases. Between the trimmed V and J ends, which lost 5 bases and 2 bases, there was a span of 8 bases. Germline assignment: CDR1 MDHEN and CDR2 SYDVKM. The CDR3 covers 13 residues. The CDR3: CASSRGNTDTQYF. The DNA of the CDR3 is TGTGCCAGCAGTCGGGGAAACACAGATACGCAGTATTTT.

V is TRBV7-2 and J is TRBJ2-7; tentative D call: TRBD1 (5 bases). CDR3 length equals 15 residues. CDR1 and CDR2 from the germline V gene are SGHTA and FQGNSA. Trimming took off 1 base at V and 0 bases at J, with 10 bases between the two ends. The CDR3 spells CASSLGWGSSYEQYF. The CDR3 nucleotides are TGTGCCAGCAGCTTAGGATGGGGCAGCTCCTACGAGCAGTACTTC.

The chain couples TRBV28 to TRBJ1-1; TRBD1 is a possible D gene (6 bases). CDR3 length: 12 residues. V was pared by 6 bases and J by 8 bases, with 13 bases between. Per germline, CDR1 MDHEN and CDR2 SYDVKM. CDR3 loop: CASSVGDREAFF. In DNA, the CDR3 is TGTGCCAGCAGCGTGGGAGACAGGGAAGCTTTCTTT.

The chain couples TRBV29-1 to TRBJ1-2; no definite D call. Germline-derived CDR1 and CDR2 are SQVTM and ANQGSEA. The CDR3 spans 13 residues. The V end lost 2 bases, the J end lost 10 bases, and 17 bases lay between the germline ends. The CDR3 here is CSVEYLGRKYYTF. The CDR3 bases are TGCAGCGTTGAATACCTGGGCAGAAAATACTACACCTTC.

J is TRBJ2-7 and V is TRBV10-2; D is possibly TRBD1 (5 bases). The germline CDR1 and CDR2 sequences are WSHSY and SAAADI. CDR3 length: 13 residues. The V end lost 6 bases, the J end lost 2 bases, and 11 bases lay between the germline ends. The CDR3 is CASSYDSTYEQYV. Written as DNA, the CDR3 is TGCGCCAGCAGCTATGACAGTACCTACGAGCAGTACGTC.

The V call is TRBV5-6, the J call TRBJ2-7, with a possible D match to TRBD1 (6 bases). Per germline, CDR1 SGHDT and CDR2 YYEEEE. Trimming took off 4 bases at V and 0 bases at J, with 17 bases between the two ends. There are 16 residues in the CDR3. Here the CDR3 DNA reads TGTGCCAGCAGCCGTAAGTACAGGGCGAGCTCCTACGAGCAGTACGTC. Residues: CASSRKYRASSYEQYV.

V usage is TRBV5-1 and J usage is TRBJ1-2; 11 nucleotides line up with TRBD1. Germline CDR1 and CDR2: SGHRS and YFSETQ. With V trimmed by 6 bases and J by 4 bases, 5 bases remained unmatched. This CDR3 is built from 14 residues. The CDR3 sequence: CASTGTGGVYGYTF. Here the CDR3 DNA reads TGCGCCAGCACCGGGACAGGGGGTGTCTATGGCTACACCTTC.

This clone was recorded a few times. The V gene is TRBV7-8, the J gene TRBJ1-5; 8 bases agree with TRBD1. The trim removed 8 bases at V and 6 bases at J, leaving 9 bases unmatched. The CDR3 consists of 14 residues. Per germline, CDR1 SGHVS and CDR2 FQNEAQ. CDR3 nucleotide sequence: TGTGCCAGCGGTGCAGGGGGCAACAGTCAGCCCCAGCATTTT. Encoded protein: CASGAGGNSQPQHF. The whole variable domain, remainder taken from reference TRBV7-8 and TRBJ1-5, is GAGVSQSPRYKVAKRGQDVALRCDPISGHVSLFWYQQALGQGPEFLTYFQNEAQLDKSGLPSDRFFAERPEGSVSTLKIQRTQQEDSAVYLCASGAGGNSQPQHFGDGTRLSIL.